This record concerns one TCR beta chain sequence. The target antigen is unknown. The data were obtained in a study of cytomegalovirus exposure and HLA in healthy donors. Study-level results: Later analysis showed TCR association rates varying by HLA locus, highest for DRB1 and lowest for HLA-C. A cluster of highly shared sequence variants was likely a sequencing artifact. Association of around 17,000 TCR beta sequences with HLA alleles was found at 0.05 false discovery rate in a later analysis. Researchers reported in a later analysis that a missense DCLRE1C variant was tied to TCR beta V- and J-gene trimming.

PCR amplification relied on 60 Vbeta primers (plus 13 Jbeta primers). The protocol was immunoSEQ multiplex PCR, while the TCRdb copy is restricted to in-frame clones and leaves out a portion. The sample carries 100,000 to 120,000 clones, 76% recorded once. This receptor was taken from a man aged 35-49 years in good health and CMV-seropositive. Material: PBMCs.

This CDR3 is CAWSFAGTVFYNSPLHF. CDR3 bases: TGTGCCTGGAGTTTCGCCGGGACAGTCTTCTATAATTCACCCCTCCACTTT. The V call is TRBV30, the J call TRBJ1-6; 7 bases align to TRBD1. This CDR3 contains 17 residues. CDR1 is GTSNPN and CDR2 is SVGIG in the germline V gene (reference sequence). The trim removed 2 bases at V and 3 bases at J, leaving 10 bases unmatched. The variable domain in full, with the rest retrieved from reference TRBV30 and TRBJ1-6, is SQTIHQWPATLVQPVGSPLSLECTVEGTSNPNLYWYRQAAGRGLQLLFYSVGIGQISSEVPQNLSASRPQDRQFILSSKKLLLSDSGFYLCAWSFAGTVFYNSPLHFGNGTRLTVT.